Listed below are T cell receptor beta chains from one sample, sequenced in a study of blood T cell repertoires in COVID-19. This table comes from immunoSEQ multiplex PCR, and its TCRdb copy is limited to in-frame clones, with some not included. The sample has fewer than 200,000 clones, about 88% seen once; the top ten hold under 6%. Sequenced input: peripheral blood. These receptors originate from a woman between 50 and 59 years old with COVID-19, enrolled during active disease. Both conserved end residues are part of each CDR3. D genes are given only for firm matches. A row's size may be missing; if present it is once, few, many or a size class.

J,V,D,size,DNA,CDR3
TRBJ2-1,TRBV5-1,TRBD2,NA,TGCGCCAGCAATATAGCGGGGTACAATGAGCAGTTCTTC,CASNIAGYNEQFF
TRBJ2-1,TRBV20-1,TRBD1,NA,TGCAGTGCTAGACCCCGGGACAGGTCGTTCTTC,CSARPRDRSFF
TRBJ1-3,TRBV28,NA,NA,TGTGCCAGCACACCCCCCCAGGGAGGGCTCACCATATATTTT,CASTPPQGGLTIYF
TRBJ1-1,TRBV6-1,TRBD1,NA,TGTGCCAGCAGTGAAAACCCAGGGGGCACTGAAGCTTTCTTT,CASSENPGGTEAFF
TRBJ2-2,TRBV15,TRBD2,NA,TGTGCCACCAGCAGAAAGCGGGGGGTGAACACCGGGGAGCTGTTTTTT,CATSRKRGVNTGELFF
TRBJ2-3,TRBV5-1,NA,NA,TGCGCCAGCAGCTTGGGGCAGGGAGGAGATCTTGATACGCAGTATTTT,CASSLGQGGDLDTQYF
TRBJ1-1,TRBV6-1,TRBD1,NA,TGTGCCAGCAGTGTCTACGGGACAGGTTTGGGGAACACTGAAGCTTTCTTT,CASSVYGTGLGNTEAFF
TRBJ2-1,TRBV7-9,TRBD2,NA,TGTGCCAGCAGCATCACTAGCGGTAATTACAATGAGCAGTTCTTC,CASSITSGNYNEQFF
TRBJ1-1,TRBV28,TRBD1,once,TGTGCCGTACAGGGGGTTGGGACTGAAGCTTTCTTT,CAVQGVGTEAFF
TRBJ2-3,TRBV5-1,NA,NA,TGCGCCAGCAGCTCCCTCGGGGTGAGCTTCGATACGCAGTATTTT,CASSSLGVSFDTQYF
TRBJ1-4,TRBV11-3,TRBD1,NA,TGTGCCAGCAGCTTTTACAGGGGACGGACGGCTGCAATTAATGAAAAACTGTTTTTT,CASSFYRGRTAAINEKLFF
TRBJ2-3,TRBV4-1,NA,NA,TGCGCCAGCAGCCAAGGGGAGTGGAAGGGTGGGCGGGGCACAGATACGCAGTATTTT,CASSQGEWKGGRGTDTQYF
TRBJ2-5,TRBV11-1,TRBD2,once,TGTGCCAGCAGCTTAGTAGCGGGGGGACAAGAGACCCAGTACTTC,CASSLVAGGQETQYF
TRBJ1-1,TRBV14,NA,NA,TGTGCCAGCAGCCTACAACCAAGCGGGACTGAAGCTTTCTTT,CASSLQPSGTEAFF
TRBJ2-7,TRBV6-1,NA,NA,TGTGCCAGCAACGCCGGGAATTACTACGAGCAGTACTTC,CASNAGNYYEQYF
TRBJ2-1,TRBV30,TRBD2,NA,TGTGCCTGGAGTAGGGTCGGGGGGGGCAATGAGCAGTTCTTC,CAWSRVGGGNEQFF
TRBJ2-3,TRBV5-5,NA,few,TGTGCCAGCCTAGACTTCCTCGAAGGAGATACGCAGTATTTT,CASLDFLEGDTQYF
TRBJ1-6,TRBV30,NA,NA,TGTGCCTGGAGTTACCGGGTCAGGGATAATTCACCCCTCCACTTT,CAWSYRVRDNSPLHF
TRBJ1-2,TRBV6-5,TRBD1,NA,TGTGCCAGCAGCAACAGGGGGTCCCCGTATGGCTACACCTTC,CASSNRGSPYGYTF
TRBJ2-5,TRBV7-9,TRBD2,NA,TGTGCCAGCAGCTTAACTCCGGGACTAGCGGGGGAGAATCAAGAGACCCAGTACTTC,CASSLTPGLAGENQETQYF
TRBJ2-6,TRBV19,NA,NA,TGTGCCAGTAGTACAGGGGCCGGGGCCAACGTCCTGACTTTC,CASSTGAGANVLTF
TRBJ2-5,TRBV10-1,TRBD2,NA,TGCGCCAGCAGTGAGGCGCCTAGCGGGGGCCAAGAGACCCAGTACTTC,CASSEAPSGGQETQYF
TRBJ1-5,TRBV5-1,NA,NA,TGCGCCAGCAGCCCCGGGACAAGTAGCAATCAGCCCCAGCATTTT,CASSPGTSSNQPQHF
TRBJ2-7,TRBV29-1,TRBD2,NA,TGCAGCGTTGACGGGGGGGAAGAGGAGCAGTACTTC,CSVDGGEEEQYF
TRBJ2-5,TRBV11-3,NA,NA,TGTGCCAGCAGCTTACCAAGATCAGGGTTGCCGTTGTTCCGGGAGACCCAGTACTTC,CASSLPRSGLPLFRETQYF
TRBJ2-3,TRBV6-2/TRBV6-3,TRBD2,few,TGTGCCAGCAGTTACGGCGGGGGGGCCCAAGATACGCAGTATTTT,CASSYGGGAQDTQYF
TRBJ2-5,TRBV5-1,NA,NA,TGCGCCAGCAGCCCGACGGGTGAGACCCAGTACTTC,CASSPTGETQYF
TRBJ2-1,TRBV6-6,NA,NA,TGTGCCAGCAGTACCCTGATAGCGGAAAATGAGCAGTTCTTC,CASSTLIAENEQFF